The sequence of this T cell receptor (beta chain) was determined in a study of lymphopenia after photon versus proton radiotherapy. TCRdb's table, derived via immunoSEQ multiplex PCR, lists solely in-frame clones and lacks some. The profile shows 6,000 to 8,500 clones, about nine tenths of them singletons. J was trimmed by 1 base and V by 2 bases; bases with no gene match: 5. This CDR3 is 16 amino acids long. Germline V CDR1 and CDR2: SGHTA, FQGNSA. This receptor was identified in a man aged 60 to 69 with cholangiocarcinoma. The rearrangement joins TRBV7-2 to TRBJ2-5, with 9 bases identical to TRBD2. The sample consisted of peripheral blood, taken from a patient treated with photon-based radiotherapy. Here the CDR3 reads CASSLFQAGGQETQYF. As DNA, the CDR3 is TGTGCCAGCAGCTTATTCCAAGCGGGGGGCCAAGAGACCCAGTACTTC.